This T cell receptor beta chain derives from a study of blood T cell repertoires in COVID-19. Repertoires were generated with immunoSEQ multiplex PCR, while TCRdb's copy carries only in-frame clones and drops some. The repertoire holds 350,000 to 450,000 clones, with about 85% as singletons. Germline V CDR1 and CDR2: SGDLS, YYNGEE. The J segment lost 10 bases and the V segment lost 0 bases, leaving 9 bases of the junction unmatched. This CDR3 has 15 amino acids. The sample comprised peripheral blood. This clonotype originated in a woman between 18 and 29 years old with acute or convalescent COVID-19. This sequence joins TRBV9 and TRBJ2-1; 8 nucleotides line up with TRBD2. CDR3 in DNA: TGTGCCAGCAGCGTAGCTACGAGCGGGAGCAGCGAGCAGTTCTTC. Its protein product is CASSVATSGSSEQFF.